One and the same sample provided the 13 T cell receptor beta chains below, sequenced in a study of T cell changes during pregnancy in multiple sclerosis. Measured with immunoSEQ multiplex PCR; TCRdb has only the in-frame clones, and not every one. The table shows about 100,000 clones, with approximately 91% occurring only once. The specimen comprised peripheral blood, sampled after pregnancy. The origin of the receptors is a female donor with multiple sclerosis, enrolled in a pregnancy study.

The chain has TRBV7-9 and TRBJ1-4; D ambiguous. Trimming stripped 1 base from V and 0 bases from J, with 18 bases between. This CDR3 has 19 amino acids. CDR1 and CDR2 (germline): SEHNR, FQNEAQ (reference sequence). CDR3 protein: CASSLGLPGDPATNEKLFF. The CDR3 DNA follows: TGTGCCAGCAGCTTAGGTCTTCCTGGAGATCCGGCAACTAATGAAAAACTGTTTTTT.

This chain uses TRBV6-5 with TRBJ2-7; the match to TRBD1 covers 7 bases. CDR1 and CDR2 (germline): MNHEY, SVGAGI. The CDR3 totals 14 residues. The trim removed 4 bases at V and 5 bases at J, leaving 8 bases unmatched. This CDR3 is CASSSLSGGHEQYF. The DNA of the CDR3 is TGTGCCAGCAGTTCCCTATCAGGGGGACACGAGCAGTACTTC.

The rearrangement links TRBV6-1 to TRBJ1-2; D remains unclear. V lost 2 bases and J 4 bases, leaving 14 bases between the germline ends. The CDR3 covers 15 residues. Germline V gene data show CDR1 as MNHNS and CDR2 as SASEGT. CDR3 protein: CASSESRSSVYGYTF. The CDR3 DNA reads TGTGCCAGCAGTGAAAGCAGGAGTAGCGTCTATGGCTACACCTTC.

The chain has TRBV6-5 and TRBJ2-2; 8 bases fit TRBD1. The CDR3 consists of 14 residues. Germline CDR1 is MNHEY and CDR2 is SVGAGI. With 6 bases clipped from V and 6 bases from J, the junction kept 6 bases outside the gene matches. The chain's CDR3 is CASRDRAAAGELFF. The CDR3 nucleotides are TGTGCCAGCAGGGACAGGGCCGCGGCCGGGGAGCTGTTTTTT.

The J gene is TRBJ2-7, the V gene TRBV4-2; 13 positions match TRBD2. V was pared by 0 bases and J by 1 base, with 6 bases of the junction left unmatched. Germline V gene lookup returns CDR1 LGHNA and CDR2 YNFKEQ. The CDR3 covers 18 residues. CDR3 DNA: TGTGCCAGCAGCCAAGAAGGAGGACTAGCGGGGGTATCCTACGAGCAGTACTTC. Translation gives CASSQEGGLAGVSYEQYF.

This chain uses TRBV13 with TRBJ2-4, with a possible D match to TRBD2 (6 bases). This CDR3 has 16 amino acids. The ends were cut back, 2 bases at V and 2 bases at J, with 13 bases in the middle. Germline lookup yields CDR1 PRHDT and CDR2 FYEKMQ (reference sequence). DNA of the CDR3: TGTGCCAGCAGCTTAAATTTAGCGGAACCCAAAAACATTCAGTACTTC. Translating gives CASSLNLAEPKNIQYF.

This chain joins TRBV5-1 and TRBJ2-1; D is possibly TRBD2 (7 bases). The germline CDR1 and CDR2 sequences are SGHRS and YFSETQ. CDR3 length: 16 amino acids. V was pared by 7 bases and J by 8 bases, with 25 bases between. The CDR3, as DNA: TGCGCCAGCCGCGGTACCCTGGGGGGGGGCACGCATGAGCAGTTCTTC. This sequence encodes CASRGTLGGGTHEQFF.

This chain links TRBV6-1 with TRBJ2-7; TRBD1 agrees at 8 bases. Germline loops: CDR1 MNHNS, CDR2 SASEGT. The CDR3 sequence is 14 residues long. J gave up 0 bases and V 7 bases, and 5 bases lay outside the gene matches. The CDR3 protein is CASKTGTGSYEQYF. The CDR3 bases are TGTGCCAGCAAAACCGGGACAGGCTCCTACGAGCAGTACTTC.

The rearrangement uses TRBV9 and TRBJ1-2; perhaps TRBD1 as D (6 bases). The germline gives CDR1 SGDLS, CDR2 YYNGEE. V was pared by 3 bases and J by 0 bases, with 15 bases between. This CDR3 comprises 16 residues. The DNA of the CDR3 is TGTGCCAGCAGCGGATACGGACAGAAGACTAACTATGGCTACACCTTC. Protein: CASSGYGQKTNYGYTF.

The rearrangement joins TRBV9 to TRBJ2-2; maybe TRBD1 (6 bases). The ends were cut back, 4 bases at V and 2 bases at J, with 12 bases in the middle. The CDR3 has 15 residues. The germline V gene encodes CDR1 SGDLS and CDR2 YYNGEE. DNA of the CDR3: TGTGCCAGCAGCTCCCGGACAGCTAACACCGGGGAGCTGTTTTTT. It translates to CASSSRTANTGELFF.

J is TRBJ2-1 and V is TRBV7-3, with TRBD1 matching 9 bases. Germline V gene data show CDR1 as SGHTA and CDR2 as FQGTGA. V lost 1 base to trimming and J lost 5 bases; unmatched junction nucleotides: 6. The CDR3 totals 16 residues. The CDR3 region has the DNA TGTGCCAGCAGCTTAATCGGGACAGGGAAACACAATGAGCAGTTCTTC. Translation gives CASSLIGTGKHNEQFF. The whole variable domain, remainder taken from reference TRBV7-3 and TRBJ2-1, is GAGVSQTPSNKVTEKGKYVELRCDPISGHTALYWYRQSLGQGPEFLIYFQGTGAADDSGLPNDRFFAVRPEGSVSTLKIQRTERGDSAVYLCASSLIGTGKHNEQFFGPGTRLTVL.

In the case of this clone: At one boundary the junction diverges from the germline segment, which might be a read error. The rearrangement uses TRBV7-7 and TRBJ2-2; D is perhaps TRBD2 (6 bases). Germline V gene data show CDR1 as SSHAT and CDR2 as FNYEAQ (reference sequence). The CDR3 spans 13 residues. CDR3 bases: TGTGCTAGCAGTTCGGGACTGACCGGGGAGCTGTTTTTT. Translation: CASSSGLTGELFF.

The rearrangement links TRBV25-1 to TRBJ1-4; a possible D gene is TRBD1 (6 bases). The CDR3 has 17 residues. Germline lookup yields CDR1 MGHDK and CDR2 SYGVNS. Trimming shortened V by 5 bases and J by 0 bases, and 16 bases separated the two germline ends. This CDR3 is CASSTSRGGTTNEKLFF. Written as DNA, the CDR3 is TGTGCCAGCAGTACCTCGAGGGGGGGGACAACTAATGAAAAACTGTTTTTT.